Listed below are T cell receptor beta chains from one sample, sequenced in a study of T cell changes during pregnancy in multiple sclerosis. The table came from immunoSEQ multiplex PCR; TCRdb's copy has only in-frame clones and leaves some out. The data contain 50,000 to 70,000 clones, roughly 90% of them singletons. The source was peripheral blood, collected in the second trimester of pregnancy. These receptors were taken from a female donor with multiple sclerosis, enrolled in a pregnancy study. CDR3s include the opening cysteine and the closing phenylalanine or tryptophan. A D gene is named only where the DNA matches it firmly. Clone size is shown for a subset of rows, as once, few, many or a class of expanded clone.

clone_size: NA
v_call: TRBV5-1
j_call: TRBJ2-2
d_call: TRBD1
cdr3_aa: CASSRGQVEAGELFF
cdr3_nt: TGCGCCAGCAGCCGGGGACAGGTAGAGGCCGGGGAGCTGTTTTTT

clone_size: NA
v_call: TRBV19
j_call: TRBJ2-3
d_call: TRBD2
cdr3_aa: CASSMLSAGGIDTQYF
cdr3_nt: TGTGCCAGTAGTATGTTATCGGCGGGAGGGATAGATACGCAGTATTTT

clone_size: NA
v_call: TRBV10-1
j_call: TRBJ2-1
d_call: NA
cdr3_aa: CASSDGGNDYNEQFF
cdr3_nt: TGCGCCAGCAGTGATGGCGGGAACGACTACAATGAGCAGTTCTTC

clone_size: once
v_call: TRBV7-9
j_call: TRBJ1-2
d_call: TRBD1
cdr3_aa: CASSSRTGGGGYTF
cdr3_nt: TGTGCCAGCAGCTCCCGCACAGGGGGCGGTGGCTACACCTTC

clone_size: once
v_call: TRBV6-5
j_call: TRBJ1-1
d_call: TRBD1
cdr3_aa: CASSSGGNTEAFF
cdr3_nt: TGTGCCAGCAGTTCAGGGGGAAACACTGAAGCTTTCTTT

clone_size: once
v_call: TRBV5-6
j_call: TRBJ2-7
d_call: NA
cdr3_aa: CASSLGRRAYEQYF
cdr3_nt: TGTGCCAGCAGCTTGGGACGGAGGGCCTACGAGCAGTACTTC

clone_size: NA
v_call: TRBV18
j_call: TRBJ1-2
d_call: NA
cdr3_aa: CASSPNEAYTF
cdr3_nt: TGTGCCAGCTCACCAAACGAGGCCTACACCTTC

clone_size: once
v_call: TRBV6-4
j_call: TRBJ1-6
d_call: NA
cdr3_aa: CASSESAGHNSPLHF
cdr3_nt: TGTGCCAGCAGTGAGTCGGCAGGGCATAATTCACCCCTCCACTTT

clone_size: NA
v_call: TRBV18
j_call: TRBJ2-3
d_call: TRBD1
cdr3_aa: CASSPGQGWNTQYF
cdr3_nt: TGTGCCAGCTCACCTGGACAGGGTTGGAATACGCAGTATTTT

clone_size: NA
v_call: TRBV6-1
j_call: TRBJ1-3
d_call: NA
cdr3_aa: CASRDRLSGNTIYF
cdr3_nt: TGTGCCAGCAGGGACAGACTATCTGGAAACACCATATATTTT

clone_size: NA
v_call: TRBV11-2
j_call: TRBJ2-1
d_call: TRBD2
cdr3_aa: CASSLDLGGGYNEQFF
cdr3_nt: TGTGCCAGCAGCTTAGATCTCGGCGGGGGCTACAATGAGCAGTTCTTC

clone_size: NA
v_call: TRBV7-7
j_call: TRBJ2-7
d_call: NA
cdr3_aa: CASSLRSEGPYEQYF
cdr3_nt: TGTGCTAGCAGCTTACGGTCGGAGGGGCCCTACGAGCAGTACTTC

clone_size: NA
v_call: TRBV2
j_call: TRBJ2-4
d_call: NA
cdr3_aa: CASSVDSLAKNIQYF
cdr3_nt: TGTGCCAGCAGTGTAGATAGTCTAGCCAAAAACATTCAGTACTTC